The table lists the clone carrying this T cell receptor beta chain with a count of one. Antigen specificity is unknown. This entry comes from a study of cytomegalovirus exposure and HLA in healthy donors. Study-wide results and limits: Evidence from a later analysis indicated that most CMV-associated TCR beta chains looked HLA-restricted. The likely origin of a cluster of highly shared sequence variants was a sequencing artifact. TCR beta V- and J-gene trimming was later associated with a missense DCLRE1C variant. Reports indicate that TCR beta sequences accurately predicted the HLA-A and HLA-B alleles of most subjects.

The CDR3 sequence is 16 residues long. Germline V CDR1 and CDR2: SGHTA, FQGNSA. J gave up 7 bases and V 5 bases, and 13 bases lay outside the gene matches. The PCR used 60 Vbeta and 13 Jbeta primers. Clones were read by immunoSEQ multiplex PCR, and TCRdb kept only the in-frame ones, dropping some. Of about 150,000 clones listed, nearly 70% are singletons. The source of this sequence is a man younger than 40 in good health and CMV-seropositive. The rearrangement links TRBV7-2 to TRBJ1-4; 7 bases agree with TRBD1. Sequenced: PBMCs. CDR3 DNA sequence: TGTGCCAGCAGCGCCCGGAGGGGGCGCGGTTCTGAAAAACTGTTTTTT. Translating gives CASSARRGRGSEKLFF.